A single sample gave rise to the 24 T cell receptor beta chains below, sequenced in a study of cytomegalovirus exposure and HLA in healthy donors. The PCR employed 60 Vbeta primers together with 13 Jbeta primers. Profiling relied on immunoSEQ multiplex PCR, and the TCRdb table lists in-frame clones only, not all of them. The repertoire holds around 130,000 clones, about three quarters seen once, with 1.5% to 2% in the top ten. The material sequenced was PBMCs. The receptors here all came from a man aged 35 to 55 in good health and CMV-seronegative.

This clone appeared a few times. This rearrangement joins TRBV5-1 to TRBJ2-3; TRBD1 aligns across 7 bases. Per germline, CDR1 SGHRS and CDR2 YFSETQ. V trimming: 7 bases; J trimming: 4 bases; junction bases outside the gene matches: 9. The CDR3 loop spans 14 amino acids. DNA for the CDR3: TGCGCCAGCGCCGGACAGGCCAGCCCAGATACGCAGTATTTT. Encoded protein: CASAGQASPDTQYF. Full variable domain (remainder filled in from reference TRBV5-1 and TRBJ2-3): KAGVTQTPRYLIKTRGQQVTLSCSPISGHRSVSWYQQTPGQGLQFLFEYFSETQRNKGNFPGRFSGRQFSNSRSEMNVSTLELGDSALYLCASAGQASPDTQYFGPGTRLTVL.

V gene TRBV19 combines with J gene TRBJ2-3; D perhaps matches TRBD2 (5 bases). V was clipped by 3 bases and J by 1 base, with 14 bases between them. Germline loops: CDR1 LNHDA, CDR2 SQIVND (reference sequence). The CDR3 length is 16 residues. The DNA for the CDR3 is TGTGCCAGTAGTATCGGGTGGGAGATGGGCACAGATACGCAGTATTTT. Protein: CASSIGWEMGTDTQYF.

The chain combines TRBV30 with TRBJ2-1; 12 nucleotides match TRBD2. CDR3 length: 16 residues. With V trimmed by 0 bases and J by 6 bases, 6 bases remained unmatched. The germline gives CDR1 GTSNPN, CDR2 SVGIG (reference sequence). The CDR3 reads CAWSVLRTSGANEQFF. CDR3 nucleotide sequence: TGTGCCTGGAGTGTCCTCCGGACTAGCGGGGCCAATGAGCAGTTCTTC. The full variable domain, completed using reference TRBV30 and TRBJ2-1, is SQTIHQWPATLVQPVGSPLSLECTVEGTSNPNLYWYRQAAGRGLQLLFYSVGIGQISSEVPQNLSASRPQDRQFILSSKKLLLSDSGFYLCAWSVLRTSGANEQFFGPGTRLTVL.

The chain couples TRBV30 to TRBJ1-6; D unresolved. Germline CDR1 and CDR2: GTSNPN and SVGIG (reference sequence). V lost 1 base and J 1 base, leaving 5 bases between the germline ends. The CDR3 has 14 residues. In nucleotides, the CDR3 is TGTGCCTGGAGTGCGGGATCCTATAATTCACCCCTCCACTTT. Its protein product is CAWSAGSYNSPLHF.

This chain uses TRBV9 with TRBJ2-6, with D unresolved. The CDR3 contains 16 residues. Per the germline V gene, CDR1 is SGDLS and CDR2 is YYNGEE. V gave up 0 bases and J gave up 0 bases, with 7 bases separating them. The CDR3 DNA reads TGTGCCAGCAGCGTAGGTACAGCCTCTGGGGCCAACGTCCTGACTTTC. Encoded protein: CASSVGTASGANVLTF.

Only a few counts were recorded for this clone. This chain connects TRBV10-3 to TRBJ2-3, with 9 nucleotides matching TRBD1. Per the germline V gene, CDR1 is ENHRY and CDR2 is SYGVKD. Germline trimming cut 6 bases from V and 4 bases from J; bases unmatched to any gene: 5. This CDR3 contains 14 residues. CDR3 bases: TGTGCCATCAGGGACAGGGGTAAGGCAGATACGCAGTATTTT. This encodes CAIRDRGKADTQYF.

V and J are TRBV5-1 and TRBJ1-1, with a weak D call TRBD1 (5 bases). V was trimmed by 3 bases and J by 5 bases, leaving 14 bases between them. This CDR3 region has 14 residues. Germline CDR1 reads SGHRS; CDR2 reads YFSETQ. The CDR3 coding sequence is TGCGCCAGCAGCTCGGGGGTCTTTTGGACTGAAGCTTTCTTT. As protein: CASSSGVFWTEAFF.

This clone was observed a few times. This chain links TRBV4-1 with TRBJ2-1; TRBD2 agrees at 11 bases. V was pared by 4 bases and J by 8 bases, with 10 bases of the junction left unmatched. From germline, CDR1 is MGHRA and CDR2 YSYEKL. The CDR3 is 16 residues long. The CDR3 is CASSLLGLAGGDEQFF. CDR3 nucleotide sequence: TGCGCCAGCAGCCTCTTAGGGCTAGCGGGGGGAGATGAGCAGTTCTTC.

Comment on this clone: Distinct nucleotide sequences in the sample also encode this CDR3. The chain is built from TRBV5-3 and TRBJ1-6; TRBD1 agrees at 7 bases. TRBV5-3 qualifies as an ORF whose function is uncertain. The CDR3 is made up of 14 amino acids. V lost 4 bases to trimming and J lost 4 bases; unmatched junction nucleotides: 2. The CDR3 DNA reads as TGTGCCAGAAGCCAGGGACAGTATAATTCACCCCTCCACTTT. Encoded protein: CARSQGQYNSPLHF.

The rearrangement links TRBV28 to TRBJ2-3; 14 bases match TRBD2. CDR1 is MDHEN and CDR2 is SYDVKM in the germline V gene. With 6 bases clipped from V and 14 bases from J, the junction kept 10 bases outside the gene matches. CDR3 size: 14 residues. The CDR3 coding sequence is TGTGCCAGCAGAAGGACGGGACTAGCGGGAGTTGGGTATTTT. Translating it yields CASRRTGLAGVGYF.

The chain couples TRBV5-6 to TRBJ2-5, with 9 bases fitting TRBD1. Germline V gene sequence: CDR1 SGHDT, CDR2 YYEEEE. The V gene end was trimmed by 6 bases and the J gene end by 1 base; junction bases not matched to a gene: 7. The CDR3 covers 15 residues. The CDR3 loop reads CASTQTGGAQETQYF. CDR3 bases: TGTGCCAGCACCCAGACAGGGGGAGCCCAAGAGACCCAGTACTTC.

The chain links TRBV18 to TRBJ2-3, with no clear D. V lost 5 bases, J lost 0 bases, and 9 bases lay in between. Germline-derived CDR1 and CDR2 are KGHSH and LQKENI. The CDR3 is 14 amino acids. CDR3 amino acids: CASSSVSSTDTQYF. The CDR3 bases are TGTGCCAGCTCATCGGTTTCGAGCACAGATACGCAGTATTTT.

This chain connects TRBV27 to TRBJ1-4; D is uncertain. The CDR3 totals 12 residues. Germline values: CDR1 MNHEY, CDR2 SMNVEV (reference sequence). The V and J ends lost 8 bases and 8 bases respectively, with 12 bases between them. This CDR3 reads CASAHPGEKLFF. The DNA of the CDR3 is TGTGCCAGCGCCCACCCAGGAGAAAAACTGTTTTTT. Supplemented by reference TRBV27 and TRBJ1-4, the full variable domain reads EAQVTQNPRYLITVTGKKLTVTCSQNMNHEYMSWYRQDPGLGLRQIYYSMNVEVTDKGDVPEGYKVSRKEKRNFPLILESPSPNQTSLYFCASAHPGEKLFFGSGTQLSVL.

The chain is built from TRBV5-4 and TRBJ1-3; weak D call: TRBD1 (5 bases). Trimming took 0 bases from V and 2 from J, leaving 9 bases between them. Germline V gene data show CDR1 as SGHNT and CDR2 as YYREEE (reference sequence). CDR3 length equals 15 residues. This CDR3 reads CASSLGARAGNTIYF. Here the CDR3 DNA reads TGTGCCAGCAGCTTGGGAGCCAGGGCTGGAAACACCATATATTTT.

CDR3 bases: TGTGCCAGCAGCTCACAGGGACAGTCCTACGAGCAGTACTTC. This translates into CASSSQGQSYEQYF. The chain is built from TRBV11-2 and TRBJ2-7, with 7 positions matching TRBD1. CDR1 SGHAT and CDR2 FQNNGV come from the germline V gene. The CDR3 contains 14 residues. After removal of 4 bases from V and 1 base from J, the junction contained 4 bases not matched to a gene.

The genes are TRBV19 and TRBJ1-3; D uncertain. Germline V CDR1 and CDR2: LNHDA, SQIVND (reference sequence). V was cut by 5 bases and J by 0 bases, with 5 bases left in between. The CDR3 extends over 13 amino acids. Here the CDR3 DNA reads TGTGCCAGTAGTTACTCCTCTGGAAACACCATATATTTT. Protein sequence: CASSYSSGNTIYF.

CDR3 in amino acids: CASSPGTGGVGELFF. The CDR3 DNA reads as TGTGCCAGCTCACCCGGGACAGGGGGCGTCGGGGAGCTGTTTTTT. This chain uses TRBV18 with TRBJ2-2, with 12 bases aligning to TRBD1. Germline V CDR1 and CDR2: KGHSH, LQKENI. The trim removed 3 bases at V and 7 bases at J, leaving 3 bases unmatched. The CDR3 covers 15 residues.

This rearrangement joins TRBV4-1 to TRBJ2-2; TRBD2 is a possible D gene (5 bases). The CDR3 is 15 amino acids. The germline gives CDR1 MGHRA, CDR2 YSYEKL. The V and J ends lost 4 bases and 3 bases respectively, with 12 bases between them. DNA of the CDR3: TGCGCCAGCAGCCGAGGGTCAGGAGACACCGGGGAGCTGTTTTTT. As protein: CASSRGSGDTGELFF.

The CDR3 DNA sequence: TGTGCCAGCAGCCCCGCGAGGGGAGGGGGAGAGACCCAGTACTTC. Translation: CASSPARGGGETQYF. The V gene is TRBV5-4, the J gene TRBJ2-5, with D perhaps matching TRBD2 (7 bases). The CDR3 is 15 amino acids. V gave up 4 bases and J gave up 4 bases, with 17 bases separating them. Germline CDR1 SGHNT, CDR2 YYREEE (reference sequence). The variable domain in full, completed from reference TRBV5-4 and TRBJ2-5, reads ETGVTQSPTHLIKTRGQQVTLRCSSQSGHNTVSWYQQALGQGPQFIFQYYREEENGRGNFPPRFSGLQFPNYSSELNVNALELDDSALYLCASSPARGGGETQYFGPGTRLLVL.

The V and J genes are TRBV28 and TRBJ2-5, with TRBD2 identical over 8 bases. This CDR3 has 15 residues. Germline trimming cut 0 bases from V and 1 base from J; bases unmatched to any gene: 1. The germline gives CDR1 MDHEN, CDR2 SYDVKM. The CDR3: CASSLWTSAQETQYF. CDR3 nucleotide sequence: TGTGCCAGCAGTTTATGGACTAGCGCCCAAGAGACCCAGTACTTC.

This chain links TRBV5-4 with TRBJ1-4, with D possibly matching TRBD1 (6 bases). The CDR3 covers 14 residues. The V end was cut by 4 bases, the J end by 7 bases, with 14 bases between. The germline gives CDR1 SGHNT, CDR2 YYREEE (reference sequence). The CDR3 region is CASSEQGTLEKLFF. The CDR3 DNA follows: TGTGCCAGCAGCGAACAGGGTACGCTTGAAAAACTGTTTTTT. The whole variable domain, remainder taken from reference TRBV5-4 and TRBJ1-4, is ETGVTQSPTHLIKTRGQQVTLRCSSQSGHNTVSWYQQALGQGPQFIFQYYREEENGRGNFPPRFSGLQFPNYSSELNVNALELDDSALYLCASSEQGTLEKLFFGSGTQLSVL.

The chain has TRBV7-2 and TRBJ2-2; possible D gene TRBD1, 6 bases. The V and J ends lost 7 bases and 5 bases respectively, with 11 bases between them. Germline lookup yields CDR1 SGHTA and CDR2 FQGNSA. The CDR3 consists of 13 residues. This CDR3 reads CASTRGQTGELFF. The DNA for the CDR3 is TGTGCCAGCACCCGTGGACAGACCGGGGAGCTGTTTTTT.

The CDR3 sequence: CASRRLAGAAWEQFF. CDR3 DNA sequence: TGTGCCAGCAGGCGACTAGCGGGGGCGGCCTGGGAGCAGTTCTTC. The rearrangement links TRBV28 to TRBJ2-1; 12 positions match TRBD2. Germline CDR1 is MDHEN and CDR2 is SYDVKM. Trimming took 6 bases from V and 10 from J; bases not matched to a gene: 10. The CDR3 has 15 amino acids.

The rearrangement joins TRBV11-2 to TRBJ2-1; D is possibly TRBD2 (6 bases). The CDR3 covers 14 residues. Germline loops: CDR1 SGHAT, CDR2 FQNNGV. Trimming removed 3 bases at V and 3 bases at J, with 9 bases between. CDR3 region: CASSFLGGYNEQFF. Written as DNA, the CDR3 is TGTGCCAGCAGCTTCCTGGGGGGCTACAATGAGCAGTTCTTC.